Each of the 9 T cell receptor beta chains below was sequenced from the same sample in a study of glioma-infiltrating T cells. The iRepertoire nested amplicon-rescue multiplex PCR amplified TCR alpha and beta CDR3s from RNA. TCRdb re-analysed the multiplex PCR reads in MiXCR, keeping a single row per CDR3 protein. The table includes over a thousand distinct CDR3 sequences, approximately 28% detected once. Sequencing was carried out using glioma tissue, nonneoplastic brain tissue, or PBMCs (not recorded which). All receptors derive from a human donor with low-grade glioma or glioblastoma, undergoing nonglioma brain surgery, or in good health (not recorded which).

A remark on this clonotype: In a library made to pick up alpha chains, this beta chain is a stray read with a size that means little. V usage is TRBV7-2 and J usage is TRBJ1-5; no firm D call. CDR3 length: 18 amino acids. Trimming took 3 bases from V and 3 from J, leaving 21 bases between them. CDR1 is SGHTA, CDR2 FQGNSA, per germline. CDR3 nucleotides: TGTGCCAGCAGCTTCCAGCTAACGTCTCGCTCAGACAATCAGCCCCAGCATTTT. Its translation is CASSFQLTSRSDNQPQHF.

By sample share, this clonotype is large. Being off target in a library aimed at alpha chains, this beta chain has a size of little meaning. This chain links TRBV27 with TRBJ1-1; D is perhaps TRBD1 (6 bases). The CDR3 is made up of 16 amino acids. The germline CDR1 and CDR2 sequences are MNHEY and SMNVEV (reference sequence). V was trimmed by 5 bases and J by 0 bases, leaving 16 bases between them. The CDR3 sequence: CASSPQVYRVNTEAFF. Written as DNA, the CDR3 is TGTGCCAGCAGTCCCCAGGTATACAGGGTGAACACTGAAGCTTTCTTT.

This clonotype was recorded a few times. A library made for alpha chains picked up this beta chain off target, so its size means little. The chain combines TRBV27 with TRBJ2-3, with D tentatively TRBD2 (6 bases). V dropped 4 bases and J dropped 5 bases, with 13 bases sitting between them. This CDR3 has 14 residues. The germline V gene encodes CDR1 MNHEY and CDR2 SMNVEV (reference sequence). CDR3 nucleotide sequence: TGTGCCAGCAGTTGGAGGGGAGCTGTAGATACGCAGTATTTT. This sequence encodes CASSWRGAVDTQYF.

By frequency in the sample, this clonotype is large. A library made for alpha chains picked up this beta chain off target, so its size means little. The V and J genes are TRBV27 and TRBJ2-7; 8 nucleotides align to TRBD1. The CDR3 has 14 residues. Trimming cost V 4 bases and J 4 bases; bases outside gene matches: 6. CDR1 and CDR2 (germline): MNHEY, SMNVEV (reference sequence). The CDR3 here is CASSWGTGAYEQYF. CDR3 sequence (DNA): TGTGCCAGCAGTTGGGGGACAGGAGCTTACGAGCAGTACTTC.

In regard to this clonotype: This beta chain is an off-target read within a library intended for alpha chains, so its frequency means little. The genes are TRBV6-2 or TRBV6-3 and TRBJ2-7, with 8 bases fitting TRBD1. Germline CDR1 reads MNHEY; CDR2 reads SVGEGT. The CDR3 consists of 13 residues. J lost 3 bases, V lost 6 bases, and 4 bases had no gene match. The CDR3 sequence: CASRPTGDYEQYF. CDR3 bases: TGTGCCAGCAGACCGACAGGGGACTACGAGCAGTACTTC.

About this clonotype itself: The library was designed around alpha chains, so this beta chain is a stray read whose abundance carries little weight. The chain uses TRBV6-1 and TRBJ2-5; a possible D gene is TRBD1 (6 bases). V lost 1 base to trimming and J lost 5 bases, with 11 bases between them. This CDR3 comprises 14 residues. Germline V lookup: CDR1 MNHNS, CDR2 SASEGT. The CDR3 DNA follows: TGTGCCAGCAGTGAAGGGGGGCGCGGGGAGACCCAGTACTTC. Protein sequence: CASSEGGRGETQYF.

To note about this clonotype: With the library built for alpha chains, this beta chain is off target and its frequency is not meaningful. The V gene is TRBV20-1, the J gene TRBJ1-3; D is unresolved. The CDR3 spans 14 residues. In germline, CDR1 is DFQATT, CDR2 SNEGSKA (reference sequence). Between the trimmed V and J ends, which lost 0 bases and 0 bases, there was a span of 6 bases. CDR3 sequence: CSARDQYSGNTIYF. CDR3 sequence (DNA): TGCAGTGCTAGAGATCAATACTCTGGAAACACCATATATTTT.

Turning to this clonotype: This beta chain is off target for a library built for alpha chains, so its abundance means little. The chain is built from TRBV18 and TRBJ1-1; D is unresolved. CDR3 length equals 12 residues. V lost 6 bases and J lost 7, with 12 bases in between. Germline V gene sequence: CDR1 KGHSH, CDR2 LQKENI. CDR3 bases: TGTGCCAGCTCTTACGAGGGCTATGAAGCTTTCTTT. Translation: CASSYEGYEAFF.

This clonotype ranks as large. This beta chain represents an off-target read in a library built for alpha chains; its size is of limited meaning. The CDR3 nucleotides are TGTGCCACCAGGGGTTATGTGGATGAGCAGTTCTTC. Translating it yields CATRGYVDEQFF. The V and J genes are TRBV6-2 or TRBV6-3 and TRBJ2-1, with D possibly matching TRBD1 (6 bases). V was pared by 10 bases and J by 8 bases, with 15 bases between. The CDR3 totals 12 residues. The germline CDR1 and CDR2 sequences are MNHEY and SVGEGT.